Detailed here is one T cell receptor (beta chain). The data derive from a study of cytomegalovirus exposure and HLA in healthy donors. Study as a whole: Most genotyped donors, approximately 81% of 300 to 400, had Caucasian-associated genetic ancestry.

Researchers ran the PCR with 60 Vbeta and 13 Jbeta primers. Data came from immunoSEQ multiplex PCR; TCRdb stores just in-frame clones and leaves some out. The sample lists roughly 150,000 clones; roughly 84% were seen once. Everyone who donated was a healthy bone marrow donor. There are 14 residues in the CDR3. V lost 4 bases and J 4 bases, leaving 14 bases between the germline ends. Germline V gene sequence: CDR1 SEHNR, CDR2 FQNEAQ (reference sequence). This sequence was found in a young woman in good health and CMV-seronegative. The gene calls are TRBV7-9 and TRBJ2-7; no clear D gene. Sample: PBMCs. CDR3 residues: CASSSDNNWYEQYF. In DNA, the CDR3 is TGTGCCAGCAGCTCTGACAATAATTGGTACGAGCAGTACTTC.